What follows is one T cell receptor beta chain and its context. The data were taken from a study of shared clonotypes between healthy human individuals. As for the study in general: Every donor yielded three CD4 naive, three CD4 memory, two CD8 naive and one CD8 memory plate.

In replicate PCRs of sorted subsets, approximately 190 ng DNA, approximately 30,000 T cell genomes, was used. The protocol was immunoSEQ multiplex PCR, while the TCRdb copy is restricted to in-frame clones and leaves out a portion. The sample includes a few million clones, approximately 93% seen only once; the top ten take roughly 0.36%. Naive CD45RA+ and memory CD45RA-negative subsets were split from CD4+ cells. V was clipped by 1 base and J by 5 bases, with 15 bases between them. The CDR3 spans 15 residues. Per germline, CDR1 SGHRS and CDR2 YFSETQ. The chain carries TRBV5-1 and TRBJ2-5; D is possibly TRBD2 (5 bases). The TCR originated in a man younger than 35 in good health. Some clones in this sample may be carry-over from other donors' samples. The specimen was naive CD4+ T cells from PBMCs. Subset of the sample: CD45RA+ positively selected. CDR3 sequence: CASSLTIAWDETQYF. CDR3 coding DNA: TGCGCCAGCAGCTTGACGATAGCGTGGGATGAGACCCAGTACTTC.